This TCR beta chain was documented in a study of cytomegalovirus exposure and HLA in healthy donors. Primers: 60 Vbeta forward and 13 Jbeta reverse. The table came from immunoSEQ multiplex PCR; TCRdb's copy has only in-frame clones and leaves some out. Of 100,000 to 150,000 clones in the sample, 60% to 85% were seen once. Worth noting for this clone: Its antigen is not identified.

Findings of the study overall: Data from an earlier analysis indicated that most TCR beta V segments were productive either about 87% or about 30% of the time. The investigators catalogued some 160 TCR beta chains as cytomegalovirus-associated. A later analysis linked some 17,000 TCR beta sequences to HLA alleles at 0.05 false discovery rate.

Germline CDR1 reads WNHNN; CDR2 reads SYGVQD (reference sequence). This CDR3 comprises 11 residues. Germline trimming cut 3 bases from V and 8 bases from J; bases unmatched to any gene: 1. Sequencing was carried out using PBMCs. V usage is TRBV10-1 and J usage is TRBJ2-7; 7 nucleotides match TRBD2. This TCR was recovered from a woman between 18 and 29 years old in good health and CMV-seronegative. CDR3 residues: CASSEAGQQYF. DNA for the CDR3: TGCGCCAGCAGTGAAGCGGGACAGCAGTACTTC.